What follows describes a single T cell receptor beta chain. The trim removed 5 bases at V and 6 bases at J, leaving 6 bases unmatched. The CDR3 has 13 amino acids. Per germline, CDR1 SGHTA and CDR2 FQGNSA. This sample is part of a study of cytomegalovirus exposure and HLA in healthy donors. Primers for the PCR totalled 60 Vbeta and 13 Jbeta. Here immunoSEQ multiplex PCR was the method, and the copy in TCRdb shows in-frame clones only, minus some. The sample shows approximately 150,000 clones, around 80% of them seen only once. The sequenced sample was PBMCs. The sequence derives from a woman in her forties in good health and CMV-seronegative. The chain couples TRBV7-2 to TRBJ1-1; 7 bases line up with TRBD1. The CDR3 DNA reads TGTGCCAGCAGCGGGACAGCAATCGCTGAAGCTTTCTTT. Translated, it gives CASSGTAIAEAFF.